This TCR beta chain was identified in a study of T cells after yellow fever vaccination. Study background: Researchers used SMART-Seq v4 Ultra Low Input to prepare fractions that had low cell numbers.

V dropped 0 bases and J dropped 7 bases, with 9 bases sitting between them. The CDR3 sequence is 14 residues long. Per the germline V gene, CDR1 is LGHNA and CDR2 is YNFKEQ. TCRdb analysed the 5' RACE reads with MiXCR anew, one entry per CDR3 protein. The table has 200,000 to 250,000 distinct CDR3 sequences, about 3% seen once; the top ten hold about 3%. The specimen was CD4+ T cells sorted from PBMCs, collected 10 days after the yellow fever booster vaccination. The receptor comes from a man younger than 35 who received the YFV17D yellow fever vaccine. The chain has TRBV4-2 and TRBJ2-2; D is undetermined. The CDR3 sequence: CASSQDPTVGELFF. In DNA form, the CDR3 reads TGTGCCAGCAGCCAAGATCCTACCGTCGGGGAGCTGTTTTTT.